These 5 T cell receptor beta chains originate from one sample sequenced in a study of Ad26.COV2.S vaccination and SARS-CoV-2 variants. TCRdb's table, derived via immunoSEQ multiplex PCR, lists solely in-frame clones and lacks some. The table shows approximately 410,000 clones, with about 92% occurring only once. Stated treatment: roughly 18 received Ad26.COV2.S at low or high dose, single or two shots; about 5 received placebo; per-sample allocation not given. The samples date from day 63 after the first vaccine or placebo injection. Sequenced here: peripheral blood, sampled in a trial of Ad26.COV2.S vaccine versus placebo. The source of these receptors is a person aged 18-60 years who received the Ad26.COV2.S COVID-19 vaccine or a placebo.

V usage is TRBV11-3 and J usage is TRBJ2-3, with D possibly called TRBD1 or TRBD2 (5 bases each). Trimming cost V 5 bases and J 4 bases, with 16 bases left between them. Germline values: CDR1 SGHNT, CDR2 YENEEA. There are 15 residues in the CDR3. The CDR3, as DNA: TGTGCCAGCAGCGGTCCTGGGGACGCCGCAGATACGCAGTATTTT. Translating gives CASSGPGDAADTQYF.

To note about this clone: A read error may account for a junction end that differs from germline. The V and J genes are TRBV28 and TRBJ2-7; 8 bases are shared with TRBD1. The CDR3 contains 12 residues. Germline-derived CDR1 and CDR2 are MDHEN and SYDVKM. The CDR3 spells CASSLIGQGQHF. Written as DNA, the CDR3 is TGTGCCAGCAGTTTAATAGGACAGGGACAACACTTC.

The CDR3, as DNA: TGTGCCAGCAGCTTAGCCCCACAGAAAAACATTCAGTACTTC. It yields the protein CASSLAPQKNIQYF. The rearrangement joins TRBV7-2 to TRBJ2-4; D remains unclear. The V gene's germline CDR1 is SGHTA and CDR2 FQGNSA. The length of the CDR3 is 14 residues. Deletions cut 0 bases from V and 4 bases from J, with 7 bases between.

The chain combines TRBV19 with TRBJ1-5, with a possible D match to TRBD1 (5 bases). The ends were cut back, 4 bases at V and 4 bases at J, with 11 bases in the middle. CDR1 is LNHDA and CDR2 is SQIVND in the germline V gene (reference sequence). This CDR3 spans 14 amino acids. Here the CDR3 DNA reads TGTGCCAGTAGTAACCGGGCAGGGAATCAGCCCCAGCATTTT. Protein product: CASSNRAGNQPQHF.

This chain joins TRBV19 and TRBJ2-7; 11 positions agree with TRBD1. Germline V CDR1 and CDR2: LNHDA, SQIVND (reference sequence). With 4 bases clipped from V and 5 bases from J, the junction kept 4 bases outside the gene matches. The CDR3 has 14 amino acids. The CDR3 is CASSRDRGINEQYF. The CDR3 bases are TGTGCCAGTAGTAGGGACAGGGGGATAAACGAGCAGTACTTC.